These 17 T cell receptor beta chains share one sample of origin, sequenced in a study of control samples from healthy donors and cancer patients (TCRdb year 2020). Receptors were amplified or captured by the immunoSEQ multiplex PCR assay. TCRdb re-hosts the immuneACCESS table, in-frame sequences only. Its copies lack some clones; in the studies checked, an unresolved V gene accounts for under half of them, and the cause for the rest is not known. The sample table shows about 150,000 clones, and approximately 94% are seen once. Clones ranked in the top ten supply 5.5% to 7.5% of the sample. Sample: blood. Every receptor here comes from a young man in good health.

The rearrangement uses TRBV30 and TRBJ2-2; D ambiguous. V lost 1 base to trimming and J lost 7 bases, with 4 bases between them. This CDR3 has 11 amino acids. The germline CDR1 and CDR2 sequences are GTSNPN and SVGIG (reference sequence). The DNA of the CDR3 is TGTGCCTGGAGTGAGGGCGGGGAGCTGTTTTTT. This gives the protein CAWSEGGELFF.

V and J are TRBV6-5 and TRBJ1-1; tentative D call: TRBD1 (5 bases). CDR3 size: 15 residues. In germline, CDR1 is MNHEY, CDR2 SVGAGI. Trimming removed 2 bases from V and 11 bases from J, with 21 bases in between. This CDR3 reads CASSYGRDFLGAAFF. The CDR3 nucleotides read TGTGCCAGCAGTTACGGGAGGGACTTCTTAGGGGCGGCTTTCTTT.

This chain connects TRBV15 to TRBJ2-1; no clear D gene. Germline V CDR1 and CDR2: LNHNV, YYDKDF (reference sequence). The CDR3 consists of 16 residues. Deletions cut 5 bases from V and 0 bases from J, with 14 bases between. CDR3 amino acids: CATSRPPRSSYNEQFF. CDR3 DNA sequence: TGTGCCACCAGCCGCCCCCCGAGGAGCTCCTACAATGAGCAGTTCTTC.

The rearrangement uses TRBV5-1 and TRBJ1-1; D unclear. Trimming removed 0 bases from V and 4 bases from J, with 16 bases in between. The CDR3 sequence is 16 residues long. Germline assignment: CDR1 SGHRS and CDR2 YFSETQ. In DNA, the CDR3 is TGCGCCAGCAGCTTGGCTTTCGTGCGGGGAGGCACTGAAGCTTTCTTT. Amino acids: CASSLAFVRGGTEAFF. The complete variable domain, with remaining parts taken from reference TRBV5-1 and TRBJ1-1, reads KAGVTQTPRYLIKTRGQQVTLSCSPISGHRSVSWYQQTPGQGLQFLFEYFSETQRNKGNFPGRFSGRQFSNSRSEMNVSTLELGDSALYLCASSLAFVRGGTEAFFGQGTRLTVV.

V is TRBV19 and J is TRBJ2-1; D gene uncertain. V dropped 4 bases and J dropped 4 bases, with 14 bases sitting between them. The CDR3 contains 15 residues. Germline V gives CDR1 LNHDA, CDR2 SQIVND (reference sequence). The CDR3, as DNA: TGTGCCAGTAGTAAGACACCTGTCCCGTACAATGAGCAGTTCTTC. Its translation: CASSKTPVPYNEQFF.

V and J are TRBV7-8 and TRBJ1-1; the D gene is possibly TRBD1 (5 bases). Per the germline V gene, CDR1 is SGHVS and CDR2 is FQNEAQ. This CDR3 contains 15 residues. V dropped 2 bases and J dropped 1 base, with 11 bases sitting between them. The CDR3 here is CASSLQQVPNTEAFF. The CDR3 region has the DNA TGTGCCAGCAGCTTACAACAGGTCCCGAACACTGAAGCTTTCTTT.

The J gene is TRBJ2-7, the V gene TRBV19, with a possible D match to TRBD2 (6 bases). Germline CDR1 LNHDA, CDR2 SQIVND (reference sequence). V was clipped by 2 bases and J by 2 bases, with 13 bases between them. CDR3 size: 15 residues. The CDR3 coding sequence is TGTGCCAGTAGTATACTGGCAGGGAGGACCTACGAGCAGTACTTC. Protein product: CASSILAGRTYEQYF.

This clone was recorded only once. V is TRBV28 and J is TRBJ2-2, with D maybe TRBD1 (6 bases). Trimming cost V 5 bases and J 4 bases, with 11 bases left between them. The V gene's germline CDR1 is MDHEN and CDR2 SYDVKM. The CDR3 has 14 amino acids. The CDR3 loop is CASSPRGGTGELFF. The CDR3 DNA sequence: TGTGCCAGCAGTCCACGAGGGGGCACCGGGGAGCTGTTTTTT.

The chain links TRBV7-2 to TRBJ1-2; D remains unclear. Germline V gene data show CDR1 as SGHTA and CDR2 as FQGNSA. V lost 1 base and J 4 bases, leaving 10 bases between the germline ends. This CDR3 comprises 14 residues. In DNA, the CDR3 is TGTGCCAGCAGCTTAGATCGACAAGCCTATGGCTACACCTTC. Protein: CASSLDRQAYGYTF. The variable domain in full, completed from reference TRBV7-2 and TRBJ1-2, reads GAGVSQSPSNKVTEKGKDVELRCDPISGHTALYWYRQSLGQGLEFLIYFQGNSAPDKSGLPSDRFSAERTGGSVSTLTIQRTQQEDSAVYLCASSLDRQAYGYTFGSGTRLTVV.

J is TRBJ1-2 and V is TRBV30, with D uncertain. V dropped 1 base and J dropped 0 bases, with 6 bases sitting between them. The CDR3 has 13 amino acids. Per the germline V gene, CDR1 is GTSNPN and CDR2 is SVGIG (reference sequence). CDR3 nucleotides: TGTGCCTGGAGTGGATCAACTAACTATGGCTACACCTTC. Translating gives CAWSGSTNYGYTF.

This rearrangement joins TRBV5-6 to TRBJ1-2; no clear D gene. Germline values: CDR1 SGHDT, CDR2 YYEEEE. This CDR3 has 12 amino acids. V lost 3 bases and J lost 5, with 8 bases in between. CDR3 in DNA: TGTGCCAGCAGCTCATCGGGTTATGGCTACACCTTC. Encoded protein: CASSSSGYGYTF.

This chain connects TRBV5-8 to TRBJ1-1; 7 nucleotides align to TRBD1. Losses at the gene ends were 3 bases for V and 5 bases for J; bases not matched to a gene: 13. This CDR3 region has 16 residues. Germline values: CDR1 SGHTS, CDR2 YDEGEE. CDR3 DNA sequence: TGTGCCAGCAGCTCCTTCACAGGGGCTCGGGGAACTGAAGCTTTCTTT. The encoded protein is CASSSFTGARGTEAFF.

The chain joins TRBV4-1 to TRBJ2-1, with TRBD2 as a possible D gene (6 bases). The V gene's germline CDR1 is MGHRA and CDR2 YSYEKL. CDR3 length: 17 residues. V lost 1 base and J 0 bases, leaving 13 bases between the germline ends. The CDR3 here is CASSQVGSIHSYNEQFF. In DNA, the CDR3 is TGCGCCAGCAGCCAAGTCGGGAGTATCCACTCCTACAATGAGCAGTTCTTC.

The V and J genes are TRBV5-1 and TRBJ2-1; 7 nucleotides agree with TRBD1. With 0 bases clipped from V and 7 bases from J, the junction kept 7 bases outside the gene matches. Germline loops: CDR1 SGHRS, CDR2 YFSETQ. The CDR3 is 15 residues long. The CDR3, as DNA: TGCGCCAGCAGCTTGGGACAGGGAAATCGGAATGAGCAGTTCTTC. This codes for CASSLGQGNRNEQFF.

This chain connects TRBV3-1 (or the pseudogene TRBV3-2) to TRBJ2-7; the D gene is possibly TRBD1 (6 bases). CDR3 length: 14 amino acids. V lost 7 bases, J lost 2 bases, and 15 bases lay in between. The germline V gene has CDR1 LGHDT and CDR2 YNNKEL (reference sequence). CDR3 sequence (DNA): TGTGCCAGCACCTCAGACAGGTGGACCTACGAGCAGTACTTC. It encodes CASTSDRWTYEQYF.

This clone appeared once. CDR3 DNA: TGTGCCAGTGTTTGGGGGAAGGGCGGTGGCTACACCTTC. Protein: CASVWGKGGGYTF. The gene calls are TRBV19 and TRBJ1-2; D may be TRBD1 (5 bases). V was cut by 8 bases and J by 7 bases, with 17 bases left in between. The CDR3 runs 13 residues. Germline lookup yields CDR1 LNHDA and CDR2 SQIVND (reference sequence).

The V gene is TRBV5-3, the J gene TRBJ1-2, with 7 bases lining up with TRBD1. TRBV5-3 is an open reading frame whose function is uncertain. The CDR3 extends over 14 amino acids. V was clipped by 4 bases and J by 4 bases; unmatched bases: 7. The CDR3 region has the DNA TGTGCCAGAAGCGAGCGACAGGGAACCTATGGCTACACCTTC. Its protein is CARSERQGTYGYTF.